This TCR beta chain was found in a study of T-cell reconstitution after alpha-beta-depleted transplantation in children (dated by TCRdb to the mid-2010s). Background for the entire study: T-cell immune reconstitution after TCRalphabeta/CD19-depleted allogeneic hematopoietic cell transplantation in children was quantitatively tracked in the study by means of TCR repertoire profiling.

CDR1 SGHRS and CDR2 YFSETQ are derived from the germline V gene. The CDR3 covers 17 residues, taking in both the cysteine and the phenylalanine. Kept here is only the CDR3 DNA, which spans 51 bases and is read in frame from base 1. V is shortened by 0 bases, J by 2 bases, and the region joining them spans 15 bases. Library creation used PCR. The sequencer listed for this sample is Illumina HiSeq 2500. Molecular barcoding was employed in the preparation of TCR libraries, with unique molecular identifiers being used to normalize TCRbeta repertoire quantification. The public sequencing data were trimmed at Q25 with fastp and processed into clonotypes with MiXCR by TCRdb, which kept only in-frame beta chains. Rows matching on CDR3 protein sequence are summarized as one entry with the most common DNA and genes. In all, the sample holds 70,000 to 95,000 distinct CDR3 sequences, and 12% of those were seen once. The top ten clonotypes cover around 13% of the sample.

This clonotype was detected many times. Its antigen has not been determined. Nothing much larger sits one base from this clone, and base qualities are not available. The starting material was PBMCs from the stem cell graft donor, obtained from the stem cell graft. The TCR originated in a human donor who donated a stem cell graft to a child with inherited bone marrow failure. The sequence joins TRBV5-1 to TRBJ2-1, with a tentative D gene TRBD1 over 5 matching bases. The CDR3 protein is CASSLAFAGQAYNEQFF. The DNA reads as follows: TGCGCCAGCAGCTTGGCCTTTGCAGGGCAAGCCTACAATGAGCAGTTCTTC.